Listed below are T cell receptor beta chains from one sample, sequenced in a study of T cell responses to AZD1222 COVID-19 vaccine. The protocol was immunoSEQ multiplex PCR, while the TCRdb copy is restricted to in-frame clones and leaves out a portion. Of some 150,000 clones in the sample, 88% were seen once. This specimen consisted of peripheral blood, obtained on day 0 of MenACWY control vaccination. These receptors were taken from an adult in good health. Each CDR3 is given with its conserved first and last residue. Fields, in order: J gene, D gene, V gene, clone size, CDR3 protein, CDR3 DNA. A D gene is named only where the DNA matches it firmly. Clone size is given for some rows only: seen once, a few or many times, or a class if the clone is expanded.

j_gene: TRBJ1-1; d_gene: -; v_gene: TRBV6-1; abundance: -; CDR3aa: CASSKPGAAGKAFF; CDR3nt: TGTGCCAGCAGTAAACCAGGGGCCGCGGGTAAAGCTTTCTTT
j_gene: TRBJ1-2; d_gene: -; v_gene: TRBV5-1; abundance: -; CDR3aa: CASSLGRSGYGYTF; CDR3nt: TGCGCCAGCAGCTTGGGGCGGTCGGGCTATGGCTACACCTTC
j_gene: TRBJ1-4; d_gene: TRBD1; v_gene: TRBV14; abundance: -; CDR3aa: CASSRTVGGVSHEKLFF; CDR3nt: TGTGCCAGCAGCCGGACGGTAGGGGGCGTTTCCCATGAAAAACTGTTTTTT
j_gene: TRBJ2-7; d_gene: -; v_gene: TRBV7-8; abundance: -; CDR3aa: CASSLERARTPYEQYF; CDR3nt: TGTGCCAGCAGCTTAGAAAGGGCCCGAACCCCCTACGAGCAGTACTTC
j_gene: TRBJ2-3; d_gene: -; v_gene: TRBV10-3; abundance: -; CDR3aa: CAISESWDTWYF; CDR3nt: TGTGCCATCAGTGAGTCATGGGACACTTGGTATTTT
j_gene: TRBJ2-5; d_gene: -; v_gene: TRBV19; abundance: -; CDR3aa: CASRRGLGETQYF; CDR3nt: TGTGCCAGTAGGCGCGGACTGGGGGAGACCCAGTACTTC
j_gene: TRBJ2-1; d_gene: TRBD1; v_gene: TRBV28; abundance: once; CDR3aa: CATSGQPHYNEQFF; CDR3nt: TGTGCCACCTCGGGACAGCCTCATTACAATGAGCAGTTCTTC
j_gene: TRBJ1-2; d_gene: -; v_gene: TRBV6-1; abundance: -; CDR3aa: CASSENGRGGRGYGYTF; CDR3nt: TGTGCCAGCAGTGAAAACGGTAGAGGGGGAAGAGGCTATGGCTACACCTTC
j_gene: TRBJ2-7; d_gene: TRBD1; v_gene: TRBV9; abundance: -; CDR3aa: CASSTGTGSSYEQYF; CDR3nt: TGTGCCAGCAGCACCGGGACAGGGAGCTCCTACGAGCAGTACTTC
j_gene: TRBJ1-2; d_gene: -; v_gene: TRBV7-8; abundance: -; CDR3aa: CASSPTTGNYGYTF; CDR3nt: TGTGCCAGCAGCCCGACGACAGGCAACTATGGCTACACCTTC
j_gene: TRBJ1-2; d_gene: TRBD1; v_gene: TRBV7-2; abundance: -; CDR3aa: CASSYRQGAQGGYTF; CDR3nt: TGTGCCAGCAGCTACCGACAGGGGGCCCAGGGTGGCTACACCTTC
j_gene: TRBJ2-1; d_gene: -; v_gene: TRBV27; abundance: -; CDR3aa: CASSLRGPGSYNEQFF; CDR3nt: TGTGCCAGCAGTTTACGGGGACCAGGTTCCTACAATGAGCAGTTCTTC
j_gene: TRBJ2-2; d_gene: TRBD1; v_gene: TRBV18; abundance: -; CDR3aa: CASSPGTANTGELFF; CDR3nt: TGTGCCAGCTCGCCCGGGACAGCGAACACCGGGGAGCTGTTTTTT
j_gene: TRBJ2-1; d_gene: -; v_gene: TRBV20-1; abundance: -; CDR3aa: CSAPRNEQFF; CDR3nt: TGCAGTGCCCCCCGCAATGAGCAGTTCTTC
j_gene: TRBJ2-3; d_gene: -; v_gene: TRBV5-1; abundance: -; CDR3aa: CASGDGATDTQYF; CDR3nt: TGCGCCAGCGGAGACGGGGCTACAGATACGCAGTATTTT
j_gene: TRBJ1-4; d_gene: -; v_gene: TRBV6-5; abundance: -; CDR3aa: CASSYGTRVEKLFF; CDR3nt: TGTGCCAGCAGTTACGGGACCCGAGTGGAAAAACTGTTTTTT
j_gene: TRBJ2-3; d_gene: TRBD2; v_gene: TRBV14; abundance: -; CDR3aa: CASSIILAGVTDTQYF; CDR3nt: TGTGCCAGCAGCATAATACTAGCGGGTGTCACAGATACGCAGTATTTT
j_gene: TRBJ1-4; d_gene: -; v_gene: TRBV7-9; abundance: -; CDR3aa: CASSGGRDEEKLFF; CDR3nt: TGTGCCAGCAGCGGGGGCCGGGACGAGGAAAAACTGTTTTTT
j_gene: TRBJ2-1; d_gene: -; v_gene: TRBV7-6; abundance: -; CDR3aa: CASSLGSTFYNGQFF; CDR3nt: TGTGCCAGCAGCCTAGGGAGTACGTTCTACAATGGGCAGTTCTTC
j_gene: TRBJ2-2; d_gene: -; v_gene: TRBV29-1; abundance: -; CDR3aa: CSVERELFF; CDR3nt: TGCAGCGTTGAGCGGGAGCTGTTTTTT
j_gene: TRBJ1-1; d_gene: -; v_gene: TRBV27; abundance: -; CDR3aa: CASRGGRNTEAFF; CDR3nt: TGTGCCAGCAGAGGGGGACGGAACACTGAAGCTTTCTTT
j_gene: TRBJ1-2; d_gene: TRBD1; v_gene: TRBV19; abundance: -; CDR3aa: CASSSRQGAFLNYGYTF; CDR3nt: TGTGCCAGTTCCTCCAGACAGGGGGCCTTCCTTAACTATGGCTACACCTTC
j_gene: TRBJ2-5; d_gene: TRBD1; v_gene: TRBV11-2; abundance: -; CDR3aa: CASSPRDRESETQYF; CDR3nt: TGTGCCAGCAGCCCTCGGGACAGGGAGAGTGAGACCCAGTACTTC
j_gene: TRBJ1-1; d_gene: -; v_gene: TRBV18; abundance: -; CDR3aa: CASSLMNTEAFF; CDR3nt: TGTGCCAGCTCCCTCATGAACACTGAAGCTTTCTTT
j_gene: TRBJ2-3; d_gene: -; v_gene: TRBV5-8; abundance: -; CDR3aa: CASALGHTQYF; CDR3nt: TGTGCCAGCGCTCTTGGGCATACGCAGTATTTT
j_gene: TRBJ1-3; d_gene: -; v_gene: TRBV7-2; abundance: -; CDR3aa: CASSEGHILLGGNTIYF; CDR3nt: TGTGCCAGCAGCGAGGGACACATCCTTCTGGGAGGAAACACCATATATTTT
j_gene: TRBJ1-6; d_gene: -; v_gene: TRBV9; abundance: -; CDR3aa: CATSRDGNSPLHF; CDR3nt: TGTGCCACCTCCCGGGACGGCAATTCACCCCTCCACTTT
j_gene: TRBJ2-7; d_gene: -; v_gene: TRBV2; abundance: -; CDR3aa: CASGREQYF; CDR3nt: TGTGCCAGCGGTAGGGAGCAGTACTTC
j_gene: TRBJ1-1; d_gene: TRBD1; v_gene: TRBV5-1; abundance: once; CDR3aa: CASSLVQGASVNTEAFF; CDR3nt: TGCGCCAGCAGCTTGGTTCAGGGGGCGAGTGTGAACACTGAAGCTTTCTTT
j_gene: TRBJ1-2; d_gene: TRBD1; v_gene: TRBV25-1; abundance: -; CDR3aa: CASSPGGIMVGYTF; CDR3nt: TGTGCCAGCAGTCCAGGGGGGATTATGGTGGGCTACACCTTC
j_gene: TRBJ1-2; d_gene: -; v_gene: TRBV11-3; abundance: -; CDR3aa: CASSSTPYGYTF; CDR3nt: TGTGCCAGCAGCTCAACACCTTATGGCTACACCTTC
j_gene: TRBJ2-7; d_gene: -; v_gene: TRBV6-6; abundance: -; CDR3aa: CASSYSTATYEQYF; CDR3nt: TGTGCCAGCAGTTATTCGACAGCGACCTACGAGCAGTACTTC
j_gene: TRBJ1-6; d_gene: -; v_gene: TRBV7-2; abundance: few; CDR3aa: CASSSSGQINSPLHF; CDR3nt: TGTGCCAGCAGCTCTAGCGGACAGATTAATTCACCCCTCCACTTT
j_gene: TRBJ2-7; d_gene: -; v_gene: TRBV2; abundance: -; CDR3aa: CASTLDAYEQYF; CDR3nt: TGTGCCAGCACCCTGGATGCCTACGAGCAGTACTTC
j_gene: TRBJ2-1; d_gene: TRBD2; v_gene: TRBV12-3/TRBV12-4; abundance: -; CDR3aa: CASSSTSGQARFF; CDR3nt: TGTGCCAGCAGTTCGACTAGCGGTCAGGCTCGGTTCTTC
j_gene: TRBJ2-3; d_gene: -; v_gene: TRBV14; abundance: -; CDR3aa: CASSQAAARTDTQYF; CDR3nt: TGTGCCAGCAGCCAAGCAGCCGCCCGGACAGATACGCAGTATTTT
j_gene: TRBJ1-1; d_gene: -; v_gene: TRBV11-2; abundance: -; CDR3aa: CASAGRIGTEAFF; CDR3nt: TGTGCCAGCGCAGGGAGGATTGGGACTGAAGCTTTCTTT
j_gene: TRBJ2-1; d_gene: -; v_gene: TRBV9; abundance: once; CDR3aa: CASSWGQTNEQFF; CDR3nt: TGTGCCAGCAGCTGGGGACAAACCAATGAGCAGTTCTTC
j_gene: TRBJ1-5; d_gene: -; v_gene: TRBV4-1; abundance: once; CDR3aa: CASSQAGGNQPQHF; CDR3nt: TGCGCCAGCAGCCAAGCAGGTGGGAATCAGCCCCAGCATTTT
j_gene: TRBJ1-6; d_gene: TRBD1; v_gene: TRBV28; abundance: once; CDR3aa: CASSSRTGGNSPLHF; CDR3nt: TGTGCCAGCAGTTCGAGGACAGGGGGTAATTCACCCCTCCACTTT
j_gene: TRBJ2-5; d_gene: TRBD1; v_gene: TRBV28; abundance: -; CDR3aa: CASRLGQGGSETQYF; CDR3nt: TGTGCCAGCAGGCTGGGACAGGGTGGTTCGGAGACCCAGTACTTC
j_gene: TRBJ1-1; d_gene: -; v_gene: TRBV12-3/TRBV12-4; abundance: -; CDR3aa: CASSGNEAEAFF; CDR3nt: TGTGCCAGCAGTGGGAATGAGGCTGAAGCTTTCTTT
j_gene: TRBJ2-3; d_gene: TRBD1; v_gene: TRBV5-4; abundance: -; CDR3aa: CASSHDRGTDTQYF; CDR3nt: TGTGCCAGCAGCCACGACAGGGGCACAGATACGCAGTATTTT
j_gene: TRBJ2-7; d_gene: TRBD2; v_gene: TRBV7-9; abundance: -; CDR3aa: CASSLAGGYEQYF; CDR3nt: TGTGCCAGCAGCTTAGCGGGAGGGTACGAGCAGTACTTC
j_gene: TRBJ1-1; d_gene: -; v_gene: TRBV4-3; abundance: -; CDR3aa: CASSQEPRTGPAFF; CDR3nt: TGCGCCAGCAGCCAAGAACCAAGGACGGGGCCGGCTTTCTTT
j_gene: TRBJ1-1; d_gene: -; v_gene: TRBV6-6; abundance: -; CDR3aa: CASAGAMNTEAFF; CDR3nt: TGTGCCAGCGCAGGAGCAATGAACACTGAAGCTTTCTTT
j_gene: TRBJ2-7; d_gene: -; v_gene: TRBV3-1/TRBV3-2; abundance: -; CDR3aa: CASSQAYPGTGGYEQYF; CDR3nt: TGTGCCAGCAGCCAAGCCTACCCAGGGACTGGGGGCTACGAGCAGTACTTC
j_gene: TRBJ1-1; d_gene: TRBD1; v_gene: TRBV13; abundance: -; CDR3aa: CASSTAGGGNTEAFF; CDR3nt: TGTGCCAGCAGCACGGCAGGGGGCGGGAACACTGAAGCTTTCTTT